Listed below are T cell receptor beta chains from one sample, sequenced in a study of blood T cells in healthy people across ages. TCRdb re-analysed the 5' RACE reads in MiXCR, keeping a single row per CDR3 protein. The table lists fewer than 900,000 distinct CDR3 sequences, 45% to 50% of them singletons. Specimen: blood. These receptors originate from a woman in her fifties or sixties in good health. Both conserved end residues are part of each CDR3. The order of the fields is clone size, V gene, J gene, D gene, CDR3 protein, CDR3 DNA. A D gene is named only where the DNA matches it firmly. The size entry is marked missing in some rows and otherwise reads once, few, many or a size class.

size: NA
V: TRBV18
J: TRBJ2-7
D: TRBD1
CDR3: CASSPNVGGDEQYF
DNA: TGTGCCAGCTCACCAAATGTAGGGGGCGACGAGCAGTACTTC

size: NA
V: TRBV28
J: TRBJ1-5
D: TRBD1
CDR3: CASRTGGQSRNQPQHF
DNA: TGTGCCAGCAGAACAGGGGGCCAGAGCCGCAATCAGCCCCAGCATTTT

size: NA
V: TRBV30
J: TRBJ1-6
D: TRBD1
CDR3: CAWSTGGVRGSPLHF
DNA: TGTGCCTGGAGTACAGGGGGCGTCCGGGGATCACCCCTCCACTTT

size: NA
V: TRBV20-1
J: TRBJ2-1
D: TRBD2
CDR3: CSTPQDGGAGGKQFF
DNA: TGCAGTACCCCTCAGGACGGAGGGGCGGGGGGTAAGCAGTTCTTC

size: NA
V: TRBV12-3/TRBV12-4
J: TRBJ2-1
D: NA
CDR3: CASRRISGYNEQFF
DNA: TGTGCCAGCAGGAGAATTAGCGGATACAATGAGCAGTTCTTC

size: few
V: TRBV3-1
J: TRBJ2-6
D: TRBD2
CDR3: CASSHILGRLAGRSGANVLTF
DNA: TGTGCCAGCAGCCACATTCTAGGGAGACTAGCGGGAAGATCTGGGGCCAACGTCCTGACTTTC

size: NA
V: TRBV29-1
J: TRBJ2-1
D: NA
CDR3: CSVEDRRGGSYNEQFF
DNA: TGCAGCGTTGAAGATCGACGGGGCGGCTCCTACAATGAGCAGTTCTTC

size: NA
V: TRBV11-3
J: TRBJ2-3
D: NA
CDR3: CASSLSTSGSDTQYF
DNA: TGTGCCAGCAGCTTATCTACATCTGGCTCAGATACGCAGTATTTT

size: few
V: TRBV11-2
J: TRBJ2-7
D: TRBD1
CDR3: CASSFGTGYEQYF
DNA: TGTGCCAGCAGCTTCGGGACAGGCTACGAGCAGTACTTC

size: NA
V: TRBV20-1
J: TRBJ2-7
D: NA
CDR3: CSARDPGRGIGYEQYF
DNA: TGCAGTGCTAGAGATCCTGGTAGGGGGATAGGGTACGAGCAGTACTTC

size: few
V: TRBV7-9
J: TRBJ1-4
D: NA
CDR3: CASSPPRTNEKLFF
DNA: TGTGCCAGCAGCCCCCCCAGGACGAATGAAAAACTGTTTTTT

size: NA
V: TRBV30
J: TRBJ2-5
D: NA
CDR3: CAWAGQFQETQYF
DNA: TGTGCCTGGGCGGGACAATTTCAAGAGACCCAGTACTTC

size: NA
V: TRBV6-1
J: TRBJ1-2
D: NA
CDR3: CASSIRGAQAKANYGYTF
DNA: TGTGCCAGCAGTATCCGGGGGGCACAAGCGAAAGCTAACTATGGCTACACCTTC

size: NA
V: TRBV6-1
J: TRBJ2-6
D: TRBD1
CDR3: CASTKRTGWDSGANVLTF
DNA: TGTGCCAGCACCAAAAGGACAGGGTGGGACTCTGGGGCCAACGTCCTGACTTTC

size: NA
V: TRBV20-1
J: TRBJ2-3
D: TRBD2
CDR3: CSARAPSGSGDTQYF
DNA: TGCAGTGCTAGAGCGCCCAGCGGGAGTGGGGATACGCAGTATTTT

size: few
V: TRBV20-1
J: TRBJ2-7
D: TRBD1
CDR3: CSARDRGSSYEQYF
DNA: TGCAGTGCTAGGGACAGGGGGAGCTCCTACGAGCAGTACTTC

size: NA
V: TRBV27
J: TRBJ1-1
D: NA
CDR3: CASSLSGLGNTEAFF
DNA: TGTGCCAGCAGTTTATCCGGACTCGGGAACACTGAAGCTTTCTTT

size: NA
V: TRBV6-1
J: TRBJ1-2
D: NA
CDR3: CASSPSGWGNDGYTF
DNA: TGTGCCAGCAGCCCCTCAGGGTGGGGCAACGATGGCTACACCTTC

size: NA
V: TRBV7-9
J: TRBJ1-2
D: NA
CDR3: CASSVSNYGYTF
DNA: TGTGCCAGCAGCGTATCCAACTATGGCTACACCTTC

size: NA
V: TRBV3-1
J: TRBJ1-5
D: NA
CDR3: CASSPHGGKDQPQHF
DNA: TGTGCCAGCAGCCCTCATGGGGGGAAGGATCAGCCCCAGCATTTT

size: many
V: TRBV12-3/TRBV12-4
J: TRBJ2-7
D: TRBD2
CDR3: CASSPGLAVYEQYF
DNA: TGTGCCAGCAGTCCGGGACTAGCGGTGTACGAGCAGTACTTC

size: many
V: TRBV7-2
J: TRBJ2-3
D: TRBD2
CDR3: CASSFGREMDTQYF
DNA: TGTGCCAGCAGCTTTGGGCGGGAGATGGATACGCAGTATTTT

size: NA
V: TRBV9
J: TRBJ2-3
D: NA
CDR3: CASNVLSWGDTQYF
DNA: TGTGCCAGCAACGTATTAAGTTGGGGAGATACGCAGTATTTT

size: once
V: TRBV15
J: TRBJ2-2
D: NA
CDR3: CATSREVKNTGELFF
DNA: TGTGCCACCAGCAGAGAGGTCAAGAACACCGGGGAGCTGTTTTTT